Reported below is one TCR beta chain. Its antigen is undetermined. Sequence data for DNA of cultured CD4+ T cells were generated by the Oncomine TCR Beta short-read assay. TCRdb used MiXCR to reprocess the PCR reads, holding one entry per CDR3 protein. The sample contains 12,000 to 15,000 distinct CDR3 sequences, under 75% of which appear only once. Specified treatment: approximately nine-day PBMC culture with coronavirus spike peptide pools or control peptides (ViraFEST assay). Germline lookup yields CDR1 DFQATT and CDR2 SNEGSKA (reference sequence). CDR3 length: 15 amino acids. V trimming: 3 bases; J trimming: 3 bases; junction bases outside the gene matches: 8. This sample is drawn from a study of vaccination and CD4 T cells after COVID-19. Study-level background: The control cultures got either a CEFX pool, an HIV-1 Nef pool, or no peptide at all.

The TCR originated in a human donor who had recovered from COVID-19. The chain uses TRBV20-1 and TRBJ2-7, with 10 bases identical to TRBD2. Sequencing was carried out using CD4+ T cells from blood, cultured in vitro. The CDR3 DNA sequence: TGCAGTGCTAGGAAGGGACTAGCGAGACACTACGAGCAGTACTTC. Translated: CSARKGLARHYEQYF.